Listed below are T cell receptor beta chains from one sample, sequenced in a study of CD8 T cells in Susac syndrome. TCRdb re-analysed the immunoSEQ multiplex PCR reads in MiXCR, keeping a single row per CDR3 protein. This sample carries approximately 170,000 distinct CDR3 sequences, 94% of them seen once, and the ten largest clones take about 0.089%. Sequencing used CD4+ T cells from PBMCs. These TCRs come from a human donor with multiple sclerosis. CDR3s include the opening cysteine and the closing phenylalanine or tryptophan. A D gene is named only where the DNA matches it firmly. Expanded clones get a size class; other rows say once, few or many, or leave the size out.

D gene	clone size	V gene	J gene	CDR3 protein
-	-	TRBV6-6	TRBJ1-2	CASSLGEGGYTF
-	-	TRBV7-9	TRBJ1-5	CASSLSREQPQHF
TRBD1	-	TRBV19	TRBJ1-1	CASSMGTEWGTEVFF
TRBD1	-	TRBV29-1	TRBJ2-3	CSLWRRGQGATDTQYF
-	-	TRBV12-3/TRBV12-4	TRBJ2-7	CASSSDESSYEQYF
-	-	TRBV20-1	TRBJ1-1	CSARSWTDNTEAFF
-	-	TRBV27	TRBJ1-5	CASSLTSGTANQPQHF
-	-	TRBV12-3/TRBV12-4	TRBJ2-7	CASSLGEEREQYF
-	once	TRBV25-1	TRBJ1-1	CASFSPQGNGGDTEAFF
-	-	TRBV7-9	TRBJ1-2	CASSLDGSINYGYTF
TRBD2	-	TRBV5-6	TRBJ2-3	CASSSHPGLRADTQYF
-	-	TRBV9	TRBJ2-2	CASSGGTPNTGELFF
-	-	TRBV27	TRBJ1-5	CASSLLGGGNQPQHF
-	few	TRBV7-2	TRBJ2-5	CASSLGSGQETQYF
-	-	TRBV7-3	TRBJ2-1	CASSLTSPYNEQFF
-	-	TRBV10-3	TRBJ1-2	CAISESGHYGYTF
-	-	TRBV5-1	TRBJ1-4	CASSLGRLDEKLFF
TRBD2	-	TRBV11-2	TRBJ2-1	CASSLYSASGGPGYNEQFF
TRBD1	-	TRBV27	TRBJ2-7	CASRGDRAEQYF
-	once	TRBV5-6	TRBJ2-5	CASSSPGTGETQYF
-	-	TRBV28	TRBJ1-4	CASSPGGTLGEKLFF
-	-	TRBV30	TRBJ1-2	CAWNTGNYGYTF
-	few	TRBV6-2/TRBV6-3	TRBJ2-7	CASSYDGIYEQYF
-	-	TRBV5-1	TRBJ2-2	CACRLTVGANTGELFF
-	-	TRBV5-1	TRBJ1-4	CASSRDNNEKLFF
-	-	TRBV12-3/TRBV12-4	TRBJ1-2	CASSPADSYGYTF
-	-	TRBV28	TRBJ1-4	CASSLRGIQKLFF
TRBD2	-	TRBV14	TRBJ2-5	CASSQGRTSGRAFETQYF
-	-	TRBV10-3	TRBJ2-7	CAIRRDSTYEQYF
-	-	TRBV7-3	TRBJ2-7	CASSFQVLGEQYF
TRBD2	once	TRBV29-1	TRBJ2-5	CSVGLAGGYQETQYF
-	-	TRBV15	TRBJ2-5	CATSRDREGTQYF
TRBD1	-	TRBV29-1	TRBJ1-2	CSAKGTGGFLGGYTF
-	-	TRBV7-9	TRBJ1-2	CAITKKGFYGYTF
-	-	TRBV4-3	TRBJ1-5	CASSQAPVDQPQHF
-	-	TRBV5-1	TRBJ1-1	CASTEDGNTEAFF
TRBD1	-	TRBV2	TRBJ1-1	CASSNGDSWNTEAFF
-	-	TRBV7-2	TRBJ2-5	CASSSWGGEETQYF
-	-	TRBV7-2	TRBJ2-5	CASSLLQGWQTQYF
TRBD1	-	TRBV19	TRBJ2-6	CASRDRPSGANVLTF
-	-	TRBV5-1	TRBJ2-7	CASSVASVSYEQYF